The sequence of this T cell receptor (beta chain) was determined in a study of cytomegalovirus exposure and HLA in healthy donors. General study findings and limits: Productive rates of about 87% or about 30% were seen for most TCR beta V segments in an earlier analysis. The authors considered a cluster of highly shared sequence variants likely to be a sequencing artifact.

This PCR relied on a set of 60 Vbeta primers and 13 Jbeta primers. Here immunoSEQ multiplex PCR was the method, and the copy in TCRdb shows in-frame clones only, minus some. This sample has about 190,000 clones; approximately 80% occur once, and the top ten carry 11% to 15%. Trimming took 5 bases from V and 0 from J, leaving 9 bases between them. Per germline, CDR1 SGHTA and CDR2 FQGNSA. The CDR3 contains 14 residues. Notes on this clone: Antigen specificity is unknown.

Material: PBMCs. The chain uses TRBV7-2 and TRBJ2-3; D gene uncertain. The TCR comes from a woman aged 25 to 39 in good health and CMV-seropositive. In nucleotides, the CDR3 is TGTGCCAGCAGCCCCACAGCTAGCACAGATACGCAGTATTTT. It codes for CASSPTASTDTQYF. The full variable domain, its missing parts supplied by reference TRBV7-2 and TRBJ2-3, is GAGVSQSPSNKVTEKGKDVELRCDPISGHTALYWYRQSLGQGLEFLIYFQGNSAPDKSGLPSDRFSAERTGGSVSTLTIQRTQQEDSAVYLCASSPTASTDTQYFGPGTRLTVL.